This passage covers 9 T cell receptor beta chains from one sample sequenced in a study of blood T cell repertoires in COVID-19. The table came from immunoSEQ multiplex PCR; TCRdb's copy has only in-frame clones and leaves some out. The table lists 65,000 to 75,000 clones, over 75% of them singletons. Sequencing used peripheral blood. These receptors originate from a woman at least 80 years old with active or convalescent COVID-19.

This clone was recorded once. An end of the junction differs from the germline gene, which may be a read error. The V call is TRBV4-1, the J call TRBJ1-1, with D possibly being TRBD1 (6 bases). Germline CDR1 and CDR2: MGHRA and YSYEKL. This CDR3 has 15 amino acids. The CDR3 DNA is TGCGCCAGCAGACAAGGGGGAGGCCTTAACACTGAAGCTTTCTTT. It encodes CASRQGGGLNTEAFF.

The rearrangement uses TRBV18 and TRBJ2-2; unclear D gene. Between the trimmed V and J ends, which lost 6 bases and 6 bases, there was a span of 5 bases. The CDR3 runs to 11 residues. Germline V gene lookup returns CDR1 KGHSH and CDR2 LQKENI. The CDR3 region is CASSDSGELFF. The CDR3 region has the DNA TGTGCCAGCTCCGACTCCGGGGAGCTGTTTTTT.

V usage is TRBV6-5 and J usage is TRBJ1-2, with 7 positions matching TRBD1. The CDR3 runs 14 residues. J gave up 8 bases and V 6 bases, and 12 bases lay outside the gene matches. Germline-derived CDR1 and CDR2 are MNHEY and SVGAGI. The CDR3 region is CASSLRRGPYGYTF. Written as DNA, the CDR3 is TGTGCCAGCAGCCTCAGGAGGGGGCCCTACGGCTACACCTTC.

This clone was seen only once. The chain uses TRBV5-1 and TRBJ2-2; tentative D call: TRBD1 (6 bases). This CDR3 contains 20 residues. In germline, CDR1 is SGHRS, CDR2 YFSETQ. The germline V and J ends were trimmed by 3 bases and 4 bases, with 28 bases remaining between them. The CDR3 is CASSSELQGQGYRSTGELFF. The CDR3 DNA reads TGCGCCAGCAGCTCAGAGCTACAGGGTCAAGGGTATCGAAGCACCGGGGAGCTGTTTTTT. The full variable domain, in which reference TRBV5-1 and TRBJ2-2 provide the parts outside the CDR3, is KAGVTQTPRYLIKTRGQQVTLSCSPISGHRSVSWYQQTPGQGLQFLFEYFSETQRNKGNFPGRFSGRQFSNSRSEMNVSTLELGDSALYLCASSSELQGQGYRSTGELFFGEGSRLTVL.

The V gene is TRBV5-1, the J gene TRBJ1-2; 9 positions agree with TRBD1. Germline V CDR1 and CDR2: SGHRS, YFSETQ. After removal of 0 bases from V and 0 bases from J, the junction contained 9 bases not matched to a gene. This CDR3 is 18 amino acids long. The CDR3 loop is CASSLAGQGGNTNYGYTF. The CDR3 bases are TGCGCCAGCAGCTTGGCGGGACAGGGAGGAAACACTAACTATGGCTACACCTTC.

CDR3 residues: CASSLILGGGADTQYF. The CDR3 DNA reads as TGTGCCAGCAGCTTAATTCTGGGCGGGGGGGCAGATACGCAGTATTTT. The chain employs TRBV7-2 and TRBJ2-3, with 9 bases identical to TRBD2. CDR1 SGHTA and CDR2 FQGNSA come from the germline V gene. The CDR3 length is 16 residues. V lost 2 bases, J lost 4 bases, and 7 bases stayed unmatched.

The chain is built from TRBV11-2 and TRBJ2-1, with 11 bases aligning to TRBD2. This CDR3 has 16 amino acids. Germline lookup yields CDR1 SGHAT and CDR2 FQNNGV. Trimming took 4 bases from V and 6 from J; bases not matched to a gene: 8. The CDR3 is CASSSALLAGVNEQFF. The CDR3 coding sequence is TGTGCCAGCAGCTCCGCCTTACTAGCGGGGGTCAATGAGCAGTTCTTC.

This clone was picked up one time. V usage is TRBV3-1 (or the pseudogene TRBV3-2) and J usage is TRBJ1-5; 7 bases map to TRBD1. V shed 4 bases, J shed 4 bases, and the junction held 10 bases outside the gene matches. The CDR3 has 16 amino acids. CDR1 and CDR2 (germline): LGHDT, YNNKEL (reference sequence). The chain's CDR3 is CASSPGPPGGNQPQHF. CDR3 sequence (DNA): TGTGCCAGCAGCCCCGGGCCACCAGGGGGGAATCAGCCCCAGCATTTT.

The chain recombines TRBV11-3 with TRBJ2-3; possibly TRBD1 for D (5 bases). Germline CDR1 and CDR2: SGHNT and YENEEA. The CDR3 contains 13 residues. Trimming removed 1 base from V and 10 bases from J, with 12 bases in between. This CDR3 is CASSLVGTGPQYF. In DNA, the CDR3 is TGTGCCAGCAGCTTAGTAGGTACAGGCCCGCAGTATTTT.